The 13 T cell receptor beta chains listed next were all sequenced from one sample in a study of cytomegalovirus exposure and HLA in healthy donors. 60 Vbeta and 13 Jbeta primers were used in PCR. TCRdb keeps only in-frame clones here, not all; method: immunoSEQ multiplex PCR. Counted here are some 150,000 clones, about three quarters occurring once; the ten biggest clones make up about 6.5%. The source material was PBMCs. The receptors stem from a man aged 35-49 years in good health and CMV-seropositive.

The chain combines TRBV7-2 with TRBJ2-3; 9 nucleotides line up with TRBD2. Unmatched junction bases numbered 9, after V lost 5 bases and J lost 3 bases. Germline CDR1 is SGHTA and CDR2 is FQGNSA. There are 16 residues in the CDR3. The CDR3 DNA follows: TGTGCCAGCAGCATTCAGAGCGGGGGGCTGACAGATACGCAGTATTTT. This gives the protein CASSIQSGGLTDTQYF.

The V call is TRBV15, the J call TRBJ2-7; TRBD2 is a possible D gene (6 bases). The germline V gene encodes CDR1 LNHNV and CDR2 YYDKDF (reference sequence). V lost 0 bases and J 6 bases, leaving 9 bases between the germline ends. This CDR3 contains 13 residues. CDR3 bases: TGTGCCACCAGCAGAGATCTCGGGGGCGAGCAGTACTTC. It codes for CATSRDLGGEQYF.

This clone showed up just once. V and J are TRBV10-2 and TRBJ2-2; D ambiguous. V lost 0 bases to trimming and J lost 8 bases, with 16 bases between them. This CDR3 contains 16 residues. The V gene's germline CDR1 is WSHSY and CDR2 SAAADI. The CDR3 sequence is CASSESSLAVLGELFF. In DNA, the CDR3 is TGCGCCAGCAGTGAGTCGAGTTTGGCGGTGTTGGGGGAGCTGTTTTTT.

CDR3: CASSFTLNTEAFF. The CDR3 DNA reads TGTGCCAGCAGCTTTACTTTGAACACTGAAGCTTTCTTT. This chain uses TRBV5-5 with TRBJ1-1, with D hard to call. The germline CDR1 and CDR2 sequences are SGHKS and YYEKEE (reference sequence). The CDR3 has 13 amino acids. Trimming shortened V by 2 bases and J by 0 bases, and 5 bases separated the two germline ends.

The chain couples TRBV5-1 to TRBJ2-3; TRBD1 is a possible D gene (6 bases). Trimming shortened V by 4 bases and J by 2 bases, and 14 bases separated the two germline ends. Germline V CDR1 and CDR2: SGHRS, YFSETQ. The CDR3 has 15 residues. The DNA for the CDR3 is TGCGCCAGCAGCACCCGACAGGCCCCCACAGATACGCAGTATTTT. It encodes CASSTRQAPTDTQYF.

This chain links TRBV6-1 with TRBJ1-5, with D unresolved. The V end lost 2 bases, the J end lost 3 bases, and 5 bases lay between the germline ends. The CDR3 length is 13 residues. Germline V gene lookup returns CDR1 MNHNS and CDR2 SASEGT. Here the CDR3 reads CASSESNNQPQHF. DNA of the CDR3: TGTGCCAGCAGTGAAAGCAACAATCAGCCCCAGCATTTT.

The gene calls are TRBV29-1 and TRBJ2-4; TRBD2 agrees at 12 bases. Germline CDR1 and CDR2: SQVTM and ANQGSEA. J gave up 8 bases and V 3 bases, and 11 bases lay outside the gene matches. There are 16 residues in the CDR3. CDR3 sequence: CSVESLAGGPTDIQYF. CDR3 nucleotides: TGCAGCGTTGAGTCACTAGCGGGAGGCCCTACGGACATTCAGTACTTC.

This chain links TRBV7-8 with TRBJ2-1; 10 nucleotides match TRBD1. J gave up 2 bases and V 2 bases, and 12 bases lay outside the gene matches. This CDR3 has 19 amino acids. Germline V gene data show CDR1 as SGHVS and CDR2 as FQNEAQ. In DNA, the CDR3 is TGTGCCAGCAGCTTAAGTGATGGGACAGGGGCTCAGGCCTACAATGAGCAGTTCTTC. Amino acid sequence: CASSLSDGTGAQAYNEQFF.

The V and J genes are TRBV4-1 and TRBJ2-3, with a tentative D call TRBD2 (6 bases). Germline loops: CDR1 MGHRA, CDR2 YSYEKL. V lost 4 bases, J lost 3 bases, and 17 bases lay in between. The CDR3 contains 16 residues. The CDR3 DNA reads TGCGCCAGCAGCCTCTACCTGAGCGGGCAGACAGATACGCAGTATTTT. Its protein product is CASSLYLSGQTDTQYF.

J is TRBJ2-7 and V is TRBV4-2, with 7 nucleotides matching TRBD2. The CDR3 runs 15 residues. J gave up 6 bases and V 2 bases, and 10 bases lay outside the gene matches. CDR1 and CDR2 (germline): LGHNA, YNFKEQ. CDR3: CASSQHSGTMGEQYF. CDR3 DNA: TGTGCCAGCAGCCAACACAGCGGGACGATGGGCGAGCAGTACTTC.

J is TRBJ2-7 and V is TRBV28; 9 bases map to TRBD1. The length of the CDR3 is 14 residues. Germline-derived CDR1 and CDR2 are MDHEN and SYDVKM. The V and J ends lost 6 bases and 2 bases, in that order; junction bases with no gene match: 5. This CDR3 reads CASSPGQGPYEQYF. The CDR3 bases are TGTGCCAGCAGCCCCGGACAGGGGCCCTACGAGCAGTACTTC.

The chain employs TRBV28 and TRBJ1-1; D may be TRBD1 (6 bases). The CDR3 runs to 12 residues. V lost 10 bases to trimming and J lost 1 base, with 10 bases between them. The germline CDR1 and CDR2 sequences are MDHEN and SYDVKM. CDR3 sequence reads: CANLTGNTEAFF. The CDR3 region has the DNA TGTGCCAACCTGACAGGGAACACTGAAGCTTTCTTT. Full variable domain (outside the CDR3, taken from reference TRBV28 and TRBJ1-1): DVKVTQSSRYLVKRTGEKVFLECVQDMDHENMFWYRQDPGLGLRLIYFSYDVKMKEKGDIPEGYSVSREKKERFSLILESASTNQTSMYLCANLTGNTEAFFGQGTRLTVV.

This clone occurred a few times. The chain employs TRBV29-1 and TRBJ1-1; D may be TRBD1 (6 bases). This CDR3 has 14 residues. V lost 3 bases and J lost 0, with 11 bases in between. Germline assignment: CDR1 SQVTM and CDR2 ANQGSEA. The CDR3 nucleotides are TGCAGCGTTGAGTGGGGACAACTGAACACTGAAGCTTTCTTT. It codes for CSVEWGQLNTEAFF. Looking up the rest from reference TRBV29-1 and TRBJ1-1 gives the full variable domain: SAVISQKPSRDICQRGTSLTIQCQVDSQVTMMFWYRQQPGQSLTLIATANQGSEATYESGFVIDKFPISRPNLTFSTLTVSNMSPEDSSIYLCSVEWGQLNTEAFFGQGTRLTVV.